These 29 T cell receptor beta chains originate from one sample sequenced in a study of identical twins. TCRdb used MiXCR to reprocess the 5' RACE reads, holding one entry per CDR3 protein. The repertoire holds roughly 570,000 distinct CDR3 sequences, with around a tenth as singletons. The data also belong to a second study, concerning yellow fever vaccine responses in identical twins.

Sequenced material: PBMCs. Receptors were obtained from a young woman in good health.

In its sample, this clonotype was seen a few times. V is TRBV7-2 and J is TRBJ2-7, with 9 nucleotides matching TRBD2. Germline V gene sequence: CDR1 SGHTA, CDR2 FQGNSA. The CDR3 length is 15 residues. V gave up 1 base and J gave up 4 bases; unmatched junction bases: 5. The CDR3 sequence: CASSLVPSGIYEQYF. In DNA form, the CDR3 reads TGTGCCAGCAGCTTAGTCCCTAGCGGGATTTACGAGCAGTACTTC.

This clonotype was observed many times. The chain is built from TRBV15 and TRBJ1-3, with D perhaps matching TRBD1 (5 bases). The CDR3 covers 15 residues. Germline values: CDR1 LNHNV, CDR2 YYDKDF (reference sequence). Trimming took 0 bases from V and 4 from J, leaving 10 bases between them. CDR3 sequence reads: CATSRDRGVGNTIYF. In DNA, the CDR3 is TGTGCCACCAGCAGAGATCGGGGCGTCGGAAACACCATATATTTT.

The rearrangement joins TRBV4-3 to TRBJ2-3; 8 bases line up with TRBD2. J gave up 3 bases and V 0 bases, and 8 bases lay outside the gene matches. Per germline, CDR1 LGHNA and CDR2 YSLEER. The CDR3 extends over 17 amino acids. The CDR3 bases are TGCGCCAGCAGCCAAGATCGGAGCGGGAGTGAGACAGATACGCAGTATTTT. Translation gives CASSQDRSGSETDTQYF.

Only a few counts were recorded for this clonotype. CDR3 residues: CASSPSREIPEFF. The CDR3 DNA sequence: TGTGCCAGCTCACCATCCCGGGAGATTCCGGAGTTCTTC. V usage is TRBV18 and J usage is TRBJ2-1, with a weak D call TRBD2 (6 bases). Germline V lookup: CDR1 KGHSH, CDR2 LQKENI. This CDR3 region has 13 residues. Between the trimmed V and J ends, which lost 2 bases and 14 bases, there was a span of 16 bases.

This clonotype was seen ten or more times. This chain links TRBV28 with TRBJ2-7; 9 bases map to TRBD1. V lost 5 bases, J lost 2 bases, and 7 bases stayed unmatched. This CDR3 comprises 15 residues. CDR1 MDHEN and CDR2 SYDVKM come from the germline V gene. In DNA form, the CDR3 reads TGTGCCAGCAGTGGAAGGGACAGGGTGCCCTACGAGCAGTACTTC. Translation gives CASSGRDRVPYEQYF.

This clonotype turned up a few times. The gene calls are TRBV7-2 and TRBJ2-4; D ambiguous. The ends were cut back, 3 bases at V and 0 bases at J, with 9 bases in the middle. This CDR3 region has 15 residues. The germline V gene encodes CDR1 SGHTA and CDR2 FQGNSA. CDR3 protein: CASSFPFKAKNIQYF. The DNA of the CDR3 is TGTGCCAGCAGCTTCCCATTCAAAGCCAAAAACATTCAGTACTTC.

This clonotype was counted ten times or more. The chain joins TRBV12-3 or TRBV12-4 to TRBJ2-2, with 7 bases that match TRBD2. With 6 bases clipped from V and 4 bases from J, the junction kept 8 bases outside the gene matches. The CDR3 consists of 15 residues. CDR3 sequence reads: CASSPWGEGTGELFF. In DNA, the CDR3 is TGTGCCAGCAGCCCCTGGGGGGAGGGCACCGGGGAGCTGTTTTTT.

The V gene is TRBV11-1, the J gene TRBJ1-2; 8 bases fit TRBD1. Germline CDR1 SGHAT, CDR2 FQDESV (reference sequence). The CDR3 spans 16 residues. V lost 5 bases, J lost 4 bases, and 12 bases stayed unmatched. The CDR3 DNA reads TGTGCCAGCAGCCTCACCGGGACAGGAGGACTCTATGGCTACACCTTC. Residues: CASSLTGTGGLYGYTF.

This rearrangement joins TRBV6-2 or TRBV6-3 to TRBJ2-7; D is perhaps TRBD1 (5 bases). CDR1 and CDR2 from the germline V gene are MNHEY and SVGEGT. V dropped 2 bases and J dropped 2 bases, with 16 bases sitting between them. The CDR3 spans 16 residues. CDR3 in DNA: TGTGCCAGCAGTTACGGCTTGAGACAGCCGACCTACGAGCAGTACTTC. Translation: CASSYGLRQPTYEQYF.

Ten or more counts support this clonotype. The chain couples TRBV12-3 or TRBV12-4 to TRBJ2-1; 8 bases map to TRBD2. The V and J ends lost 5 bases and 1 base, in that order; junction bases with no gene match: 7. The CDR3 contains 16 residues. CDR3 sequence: CASSLQLADSYNEQFF. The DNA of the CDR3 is TGTGCCAGCAGTCTCCAACTAGCGGATTCCTACAATGAGCAGTTCTTC.

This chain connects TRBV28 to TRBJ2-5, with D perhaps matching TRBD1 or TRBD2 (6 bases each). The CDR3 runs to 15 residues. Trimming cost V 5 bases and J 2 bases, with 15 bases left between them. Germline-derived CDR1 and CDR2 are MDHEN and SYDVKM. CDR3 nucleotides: TGTGCCAGCAGTACCATGGGGGGCTCTCAAGAGACCCAGTACTTC. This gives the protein CASSTMGGSQETQYF.

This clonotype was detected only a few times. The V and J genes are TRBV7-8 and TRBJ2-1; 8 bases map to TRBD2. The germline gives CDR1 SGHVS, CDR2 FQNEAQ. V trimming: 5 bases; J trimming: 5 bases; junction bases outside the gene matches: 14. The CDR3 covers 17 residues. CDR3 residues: CASSVHLSGRRDNEQFF. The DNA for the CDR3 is TGTGCCAGCAGCGTCCACCTAAGCGGGAGACGGGACAATGAGCAGTTCTTC.

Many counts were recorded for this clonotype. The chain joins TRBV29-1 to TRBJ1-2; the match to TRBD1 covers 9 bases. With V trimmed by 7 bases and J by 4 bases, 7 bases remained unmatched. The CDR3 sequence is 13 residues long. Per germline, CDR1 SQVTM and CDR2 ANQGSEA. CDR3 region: CSADRGLVYGYTF. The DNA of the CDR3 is TGCAGCGCCGACAGGGGGTTGGTCTATGGCTACACCTTC.

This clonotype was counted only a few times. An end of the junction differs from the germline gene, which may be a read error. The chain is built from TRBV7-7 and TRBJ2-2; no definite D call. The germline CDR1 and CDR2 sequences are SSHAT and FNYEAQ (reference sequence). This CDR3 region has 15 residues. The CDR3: CASSLWLDGTGELFF. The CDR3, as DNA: TGTGCTAGCAGCTTATGGCTAGACGGCACCGGGGAGCTGTTTTTT.

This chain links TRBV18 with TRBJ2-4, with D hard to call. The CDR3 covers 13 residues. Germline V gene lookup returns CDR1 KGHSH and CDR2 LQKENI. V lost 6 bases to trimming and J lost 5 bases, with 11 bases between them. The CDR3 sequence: CASSEGGQNIQYF. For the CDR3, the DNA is TGTGCCAGCTCTGAAGGCGGTCAAAACATTCAGTACTTC.

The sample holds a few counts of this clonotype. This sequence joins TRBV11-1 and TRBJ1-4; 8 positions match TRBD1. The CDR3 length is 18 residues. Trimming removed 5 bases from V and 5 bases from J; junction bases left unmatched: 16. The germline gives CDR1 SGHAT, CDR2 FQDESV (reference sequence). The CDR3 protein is CASSPRPGTGAANEKLFF. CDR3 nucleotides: TGTGCCAGCAGCCCGCGTCCCGGGACAGGAGCCGCGAATGAAAAACTGTTTTTT.

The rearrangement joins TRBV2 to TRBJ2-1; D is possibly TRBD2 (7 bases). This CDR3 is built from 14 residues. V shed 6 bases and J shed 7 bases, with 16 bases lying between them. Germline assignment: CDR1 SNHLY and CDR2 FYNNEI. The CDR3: CASRSPAGTNEQFF. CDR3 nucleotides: TGTGCCAGCAGGAGTCCAGCGGGGACAAATGAGCAGTTCTTC.

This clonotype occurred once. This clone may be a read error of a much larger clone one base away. The CDR3 protein is CASSFTSVNEQFF. CDR3 coding DNA: TGTGCCAGCAGCTTCACTAGCGTCAATGAGCAGTTCTTC. This chain connects TRBV5-4 to TRBJ2-1; TRBD2 aligns across 7 bases. Germline V gene data show CDR1 as SGHNT and CDR2 as YYREEE (reference sequence). The CDR3 has 13 residues. V was clipped by 2 bases and J by 6 bases; unmatched bases: 2. The variable domain in full, with the rest retrieved from reference TRBV5-4 and TRBJ2-1, is ETGVTQSPTHLIKTRGQQVTLRCSSQSGHNTVSWYQQALGQGPQFIFQYYREEENGRGNFPPRFSGLQFPNYSSELNVNALELDDSALYLCASSFTSVNEQFFGPGTRLTVL.

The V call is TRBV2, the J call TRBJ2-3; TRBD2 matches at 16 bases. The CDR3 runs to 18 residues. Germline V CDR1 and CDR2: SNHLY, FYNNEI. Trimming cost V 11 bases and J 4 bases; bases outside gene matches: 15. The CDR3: CACCPPGLAGGMPDTQYF. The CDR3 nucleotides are TGTGCCTGCTGTCCTCCGGGACTAGCGGGAGGGATGCCAGATACGCAGTATTTT. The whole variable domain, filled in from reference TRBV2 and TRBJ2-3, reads EPEVTQTPSHQVTQMGQEVILRCVPISNHLYFYWYRQILGQKVEFLVSFYNNEISEKSEIFDDQFSVERPDGSNFTLKIRSTKLEDSAMYFCACCPPGLAGGMPDTQYFGPGTRLTVL.

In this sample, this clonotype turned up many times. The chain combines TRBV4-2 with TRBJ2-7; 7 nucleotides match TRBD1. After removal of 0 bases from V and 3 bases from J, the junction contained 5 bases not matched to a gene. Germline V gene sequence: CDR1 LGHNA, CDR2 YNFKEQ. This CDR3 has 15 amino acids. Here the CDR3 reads CASSQDEGQRYEQYF. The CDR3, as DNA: TGTGCCAGCAGCCAAGATGAGGGACAGCGCTACGAGCAGTACTTC.

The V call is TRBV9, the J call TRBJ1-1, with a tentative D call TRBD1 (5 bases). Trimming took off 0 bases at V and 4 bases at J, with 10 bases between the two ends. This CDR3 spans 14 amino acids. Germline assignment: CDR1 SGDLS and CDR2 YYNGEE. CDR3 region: CASSVVGGSTEAFF. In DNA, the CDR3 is TGTGCCAGCAGCGTAGTGGGGGGGAGCACTGAAGCTTTCTTT.

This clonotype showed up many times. CDR3 in amino acids: CASSLVAEQFF. CDR3 DNA: TGCGCCAGCAGCTTGGTGGCTGAGCAGTTCTTC. The chain employs TRBV5-1 and TRBJ2-1; D uncertain. Germline loops: CDR1 SGHRS, CDR2 YFSETQ. V lost 0 bases and J lost 9, with 4 bases in between. This CDR3 has 11 residues.

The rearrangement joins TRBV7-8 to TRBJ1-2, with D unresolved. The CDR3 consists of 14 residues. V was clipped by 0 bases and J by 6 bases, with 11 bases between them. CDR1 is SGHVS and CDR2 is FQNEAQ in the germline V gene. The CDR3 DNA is TGTGCCAGCAGCTTAGCTAACCCTAGTGATGGCTACACCTTC. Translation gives CASSLANPSDGYTF.

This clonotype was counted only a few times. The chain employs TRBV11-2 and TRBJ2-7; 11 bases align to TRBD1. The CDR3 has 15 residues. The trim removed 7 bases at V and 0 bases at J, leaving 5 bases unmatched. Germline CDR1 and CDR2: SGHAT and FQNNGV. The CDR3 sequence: CASTTGTGGSYEQYF. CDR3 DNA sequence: TGTGCCAGCACCACCGGGACAGGGGGCTCCTACGAGCAGTACTTC.

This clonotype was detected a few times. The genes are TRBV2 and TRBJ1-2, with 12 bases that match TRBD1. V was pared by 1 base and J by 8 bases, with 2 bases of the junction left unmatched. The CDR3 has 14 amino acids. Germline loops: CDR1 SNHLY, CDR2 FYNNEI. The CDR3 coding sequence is TGTGCCAGCAGTGAAGAGGGACAGGGGGCAGGCTACACCTTC. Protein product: CASSEEGQGAGYTF.

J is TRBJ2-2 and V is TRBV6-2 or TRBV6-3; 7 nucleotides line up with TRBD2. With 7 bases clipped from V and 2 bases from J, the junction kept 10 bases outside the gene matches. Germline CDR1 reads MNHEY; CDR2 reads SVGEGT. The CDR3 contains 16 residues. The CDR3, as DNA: TGTGCCAGCAAGCCTCCGGGACTAACCAACACCGGGGAGCTGTTTTTT. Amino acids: CASKPPGLTNTGELFF.

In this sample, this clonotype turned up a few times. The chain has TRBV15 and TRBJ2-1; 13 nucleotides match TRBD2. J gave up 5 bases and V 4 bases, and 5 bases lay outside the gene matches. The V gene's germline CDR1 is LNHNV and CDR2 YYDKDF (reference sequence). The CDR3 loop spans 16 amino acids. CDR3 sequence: CATSTQGLAGHNEQFF. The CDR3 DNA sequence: TGTGCCACCAGCACCCAGGGACTAGCGGGGCACAATGAGCAGTTCTTC.

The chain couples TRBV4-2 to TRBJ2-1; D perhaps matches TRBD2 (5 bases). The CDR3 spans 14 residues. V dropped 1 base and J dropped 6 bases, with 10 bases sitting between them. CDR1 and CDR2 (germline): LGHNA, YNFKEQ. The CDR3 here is CASSQGVEGNEQFF. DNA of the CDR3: TGTGCCAGCAGCCAAGGGGTTGAGGGCAATGAGCAGTTCTTC.

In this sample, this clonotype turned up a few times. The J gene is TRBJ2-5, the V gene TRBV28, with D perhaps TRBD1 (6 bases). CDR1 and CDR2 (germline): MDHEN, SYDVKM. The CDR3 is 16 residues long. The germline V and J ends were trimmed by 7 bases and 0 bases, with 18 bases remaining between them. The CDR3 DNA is TGTGCCAGCAAAGAGACAGGACCCTTGTACCAAGAGACCCAGTACTTC. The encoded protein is CASKETGPLYQETQYF.